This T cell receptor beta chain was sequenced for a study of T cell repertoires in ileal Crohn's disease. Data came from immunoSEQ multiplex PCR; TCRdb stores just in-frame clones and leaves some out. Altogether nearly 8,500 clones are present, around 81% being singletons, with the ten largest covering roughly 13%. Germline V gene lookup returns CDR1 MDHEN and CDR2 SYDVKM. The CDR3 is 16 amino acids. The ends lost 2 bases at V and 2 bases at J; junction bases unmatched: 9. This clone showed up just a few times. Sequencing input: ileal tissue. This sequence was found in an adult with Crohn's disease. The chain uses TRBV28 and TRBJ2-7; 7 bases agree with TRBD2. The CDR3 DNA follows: TGTGCCAGCAGTTTACGCGTGGGAGGGGTGACCTACGAGCAGTACTTC. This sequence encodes CASSLRVGGVTYEQYF.